The 19 T cell receptor beta chains below were found in one sample sequenced in a study of cytomegalovirus exposure and HLA in healthy donors. The primer mix had 60 Vbeta and 13 Jbeta primers. Assay: immunoSEQ multiplex PCR; the TCRdb copy retains only in-frame clones and omits some. This sample has 75,000 to 100,000 clones; roughly 73% occur once, and the top ten carry 3.5% to 4.5%. Material: PBMCs. All receptors derive from a man aged 40-50 years in good health and CMV-seronegative.

The rearrangement links TRBV18 to TRBJ2-1, with D possibly matching TRBD2 (6 bases). V lost 2 bases, J lost 8 bases, and 13 bases lay in between. CDR1 is KGHSH and CDR2 is LQKENI in the germline V gene. This CDR3 spans 14 amino acids. In nucleotides, the CDR3 is TGTGCCAGCTCACCAAACTGGGGGGTGGATGAGCAGTTCTTC. Protein product: CASSPNWGVDEQFF.

The chain employs TRBV9 and TRBJ2-3, with 9 bases matching TRBD2. Trimming at V came to 4 bases and at J to 7 bases, leaving 16 bases not matched to a gene. CDR3 length: 17 residues. CDR1 and CDR2 (germline): SGDLS, YYNGEE. This CDR3 is CASSPSGGRGGRHTQYF. In nucleotides, the CDR3 is TGTGCCAGCAGCCCGAGCGGAGGGCGGGGGGGCCGCCATACGCAGTATTTT.

The rearrangement links TRBV27 to TRBJ2-1; D gene ambiguous. The CDR3 consists of 13 residues. The V and J ends lost 3 bases and 4 bases respectively, with 7 bases between them. Germline lookup yields CDR1 MNHEY and CDR2 SMNVEV (reference sequence). The chain's CDR3 is CASSLSQYNEQFF. CDR3 DNA sequence: TGTGCCAGCAGTTTGTCACAATACAATGAGCAGTTCTTC.

V usage is TRBV6-6 and J usage is TRBJ1-2, with D hard to call. The V gene lost 6 bases and the J gene lost 4 bases, with 12 bases spanning the gap. Germline CDR1 and CDR2: MNHNY and SVGAGI (reference sequence). The CDR3 is 13 residues long. The CDR3 is CASSLVPSYGYTF. In nucleotides, the CDR3 is TGTGCCAGCAGCCTTGTGCCGAGCTATGGCTACACCTTC.

This clone appeared many times. J is TRBJ2-1 and V is TRBV5-1; 11 bases line up with TRBD2. Germline CDR1 is SGHRS and CDR2 is YFSETQ. CDR3 length: 16 amino acids. Trimming cost V 4 bases and J 8 bases; bases outside gene matches: 11. The chain's CDR3 is CASSHGTSGGGDEQFF. CDR3 DNA: TGCGCCAGCAGCCACGGAACTAGCGGGGGCGGAGATGAGCAGTTCTTC.

This clone has just one count. Distinct nucleotide sequences in the sample also encode this CDR3. The rearrangement links TRBV5-1 to TRBJ2-5; D is unclear. Looked up from germline, CDR1 is SGHRS and CDR2 is YFSETQ. With 0 bases removed from V and 5 bases from J, the gap between germline ends came to 2 bases. The CDR3 runs to 11 residues. The CDR3 DNA is TGCGCCAGCAGCTTGGCGGAGACCCAGTACTTC. It encodes CASSLAETQYF.

The chain employs TRBV5-1 and TRBJ1-2; 7 positions agree with TRBD1. Trimming took 3 bases from V and 4 from J; bases not matched to a gene: 12. The CDR3 contains 16 residues. The germline V gene has CDR1 SGHRS and CDR2 YFSETQ. The CDR3 nucleotides read TGCGCCAGCAGCTCCGGCTCAGGGGGTAGGGGCTATGGCTACACCTTC. This encodes CASSSGSGGRGYGYTF. The full variable domain, in which reference TRBV5-1 and TRBJ1-2 provide the parts outside the CDR3, is KAGVTQTPRYLIKTRGQQVTLSCSPISGHRSVSWYQQTPGQGLQFLFEYFSETQRNKGNFPGRFSGRQFSNSRSEMNVSTLELGDSALYLCASSSGSGGRGYGYTFGSGTRLTVV.

The rearrangement links TRBV19 to TRBJ1-2, with a weak D call TRBD1 (5 bases). This CDR3 region has 14 residues. Germline CDR1 and CDR2: LNHDA and SQIVND (reference sequence). With 1 base removed from V and 6 bases from J, the gap between germline ends came to 12 bases. Here the CDR3 DNA reads TGTGCCAGTAGTATAGGGGAACAGGTCAATGGCTACACCTTC. Translated: CASSIGEQVNGYTF.

The chain joins TRBV6-1 to TRBJ2-5, with 8 bases matching TRBD1. Germline V gene sequence: CDR1 MNHNS, CDR2 SASEGT. J was trimmed by 4 bases and V by 1 base; bases with no gene match: 2. The CDR3 extends over 14 amino acids. In nucleotides, the CDR3 is TGTGCCAGCAGTGAAGGACAGGGGCTAGAGACCCAGTACTTC. This encodes CASSEGQGLETQYF.

CDR3 region: CASSSTETAETQYF. CDR3 nucleotide sequence: TGTGCCAGCAGTTCCACAGAGACCGCGGAGACCCAGTACTTC. The V call is TRBV28, the J call TRBJ2-5; D call uncertain. The CDR3 loop spans 14 amino acids. Germline V gene lookup returns CDR1 MDHEN and CDR2 SYDVKM. The V end lost 4 bases, the J end lost 5 bases, and 14 bases lay between the germline ends.

This rearrangement joins TRBV28 to TRBJ1-6, with D perhaps matching TRBD1 (5 bases). Germline assignment: CDR1 MDHEN and CDR2 SYDVKM. The V end lost 4 bases, the J end lost 12 bases, and 16 bases lay between the germline ends. This CDR3 has 14 residues. The CDR3 is CASSYTDPQGPLHF. The CDR3 bases are TGTGCCAGCAGTTACACCGATCCTCAGGGACCCCTCCACTTT.

V gene TRBV4-2 combines with J gene TRBJ2-2, with TRBD1 matching over 7 bases. V shed 0 bases and J 1 base; nucleotides not matched to a gene: 5. This CDR3 is 17 amino acids long. Per germline, CDR1 LGHNA and CDR2 YNFKEQ. The CDR3 bases are TGTGCCAGCAGCCAAGATTCCAGGGGGATGAACACCGGGGAGCTGTTTTTT. Its protein product is CASSQDSRGMNTGELFF.

The V gene is TRBV5-6, the J gene TRBJ2-7; TRBD1 aligns across 9 bases. The CDR3 has 16 residues. The germline V gene has CDR1 SGHDT and CDR2 YYEEEE. The junction had 13 bases not matched to a gene; V was cut back by 4 bases and J by 5 bases. The CDR3 region has the DNA TGTGCCAGCAGCCGACAGGGGGTGTCGACGGCGGACGAGCAGTACTTC. It specifies CASSRQGVSTADEQYF.

The rearrangement links TRBV4-3 to TRBJ1-2, with D uncertain. CDR3 length: 15 amino acids. V gave up 1 base and J gave up 4 bases, with 13 bases separating them. In germline, CDR1 is LGHNA, CDR2 YSLEER. The CDR3 bases are TGCGCCAGCAGCCAAGTCAACGGAGGCGCCTATGGCTACACCTTC. It codes for CASSQVNGGAYGYTF.

The chain carries TRBV19 and TRBJ2-1, with D maybe TRBD2 (6 bases). Germline loops: CDR1 LNHDA, CDR2 SQIVND (reference sequence). There are 16 residues in the CDR3. V dropped 4 bases and J dropped 0 bases, with 13 bases sitting between them. For the CDR3, the DNA is TGTGCCAGTAGTACAGGTCTCGGGGGCTCCTACAATGAGCAGTTCTTC. Amino acids: CASSTGLGGSYNEQFF. The full variable domain, completed using reference TRBV19 and TRBJ2-1, is DGGITQSPKYLFRKEGQNVTLSCEQNLNHDAMYWYRQDPGQGLRLIYYSQIVNDFQKGDIAEGYSVSREKKESFPLTVTSAQKNPTAFYLCASSTGLGGSYNEQFFGPGTRLTVL.

In nucleotides, the CDR3 is TGTGCCAGCAGCCCCGGGACTCGATCCTACGAGCAGTACTTC. Protein: CASSPGTRSYEQYF. V is TRBV6-6 and J is TRBJ2-7; TRBD2 is a possible D gene (6 bases). This CDR3 region has 14 residues. The germline gives CDR1 MNHNY, CDR2 SVGAGI (reference sequence). V shed 6 bases and J shed 1 base, with 13 bases lying between them.

J is TRBJ2-1 and V is TRBV18; no clear D gene. The CDR3 spans 11 residues. Germline assignment: CDR1 KGHSH and CDR2 LQKENI. Trimming took off 5 bases at V and 7 bases at J, with 6 bases between the two ends. CDR3 protein: CASSVLNEQFF. The CDR3 bases are TGTGCCAGCTCAGTCTTAAATGAGCAGTTCTTC.

The CDR3 coding sequence is TGTGCCAGCAGCTCGCAGGGGGCAGGGGAGACCCAGTACTTC. It encodes CASSSQGAGETQYF. The V call is TRBV7-2, the J call TRBJ2-5; the match to TRBD1 covers 8 bases. Trimming at V came to 4 bases and at J to 5 bases, leaving 6 bases not matched to a gene. The germline CDR1 and CDR2 sequences are SGHTA and FQGNSA. The CDR3 is made up of 14 amino acids.

This CDR3 is CAGGTNSGNTIYF. The CDR3, as DNA: TGTGCCGGGGGGACGAACTCTGGAAACACCATATATTTT. The gene calls are TRBV2 and TRBJ1-3; D is perhaps TRBD1 (5 bases). V gave up 11 bases and J gave up 0 bases, with 11 bases separating them. The germline CDR1 and CDR2 sequences are SNHLY and FYNNEI. The CDR3 runs 13 residues.